These 20 T cell receptor beta chains share one sample of origin, sequenced in a study of T cell repertoires in cytomegalovirus infection. No antigen has been assigned to these receptors. Each CDR3 protein is one row after TCRdb ran MiXCR on the reads. The sample includes approximately 990,000 distinct CDR3 sequences, around 29% seen only once; the top ten take over 12%. The source material was cultured CD8+ T cells from PBMCs, sampled from culture after CMV antigen stimulation. All receptors come from a human donor in good health (CMV status not recorded). Some clones in this sample may be carry-over from other donors' samples.

This sequence joins TRBV14 and TRBJ2-5; 8 bases match TRBD2. J lost 2 bases, V lost 4 bases, and 9 bases had no gene match. Germline CDR1 and CDR2: SGHDN and FVKESK. The CDR3 is made up of 16 amino acids. DNA for the CDR3: TGTGCCAGCAGCCGTTTTGGAGCGGGGGAACAAGAGACCCAGTACTTC. Translating it yields CASSRFGAGEQETQYF.

This clonotype was detected ten times or more. The chain has TRBV7-9 and TRBJ2-7; D call uncertain. The CDR3 is made up of 12 amino acids. Trimming took 4 bases from V and 3 from J, leaving 7 bases between them. The germline V gene has CDR1 SEHNR and CDR2 FQNEAQ (reference sequence). Here the CDR3 reads CASSSDLYEQYV. DNA for the CDR3: TGTGCCAGCAGCTCGGACCTCTACGAGCAGTACGTC.

This clonotype has a handful of counts. The genes are TRBV19 and TRBJ2-1; D unresolved. The germline gives CDR1 LNHDA, CDR2 SQIVND (reference sequence). V lost 5 bases, J lost 1 base, and 12 bases lay in between. CDR3 size: 15 residues. The CDR3 region has the DNA TGTGCCAGTAGTCCAGTCCTAAGATCCTACAATGAGCAGTTCTTC. Translation: CASSPVLRSYNEQFF.

The chain couples TRBV20-1 to TRBJ1-2, with 7 bases aligning to TRBD1. From germline, CDR1 is DFQATT and CDR2 SNEGSKA (reference sequence). There are 14 residues in the CDR3. J lost 6 bases, V lost 3 bases, and 10 bases had no gene match. CDR3 sequence (DNA): TGCAGTGCTAGTGACCGGGACAGCCCCCATGGCTACACCTTC. This sequence encodes CSASDRDSPHGYTF.

Only a few counts were recorded for this clonotype. This chain joins TRBV6-1 and TRBJ1-1, with 7 bases matching TRBD1. Germline CDR1 is MNHNS and CDR2 is SASEGT. Unmatched junction bases numbered 13, after V lost 3 bases and J lost 6 bases. The CDR3 is made up of 16 amino acids. CDR3 protein: CASSDWTTGIYAEAFF. CDR3 coding DNA: TGTGCCAGCAGTGATTGGACGACAGGGATTTATGCTGAAGCTTTCTTT.

This clonotype was counted a few times. CDR3 DNA: TGTGCCAGCAACCCTTCCCATGCGGCTGAAGCTTTCTTT. As protein: CASNPSHAAEAFF. This chain uses TRBV6-5 with TRBJ1-1; D ambiguous. CDR3 length: 13 amino acids. The germline V gene has CDR1 MNHEY and CDR2 SVGAGI. Trimming removed 7 bases at V and 6 bases at J, with 15 bases between.

The chain combines TRBV12-3 or TRBV12-4 with TRBJ2-1; possibly TRBD1 for D (5 bases). The CDR3 extends over 11 amino acids. The V end was cut by 6 bases, the J end by 6 bases, with 6 bases between. CDR3 in DNA: TGTGCCAGCAGGGGGCCCAATGAGCAGTTCTTC. The encoded protein is CASRGPNEQFF.

Only one count was recorded for this clonotype. The V call is TRBV27, the J call TRBJ2-3; 8 nucleotides agree with TRBD1. This CDR3 is 14 amino acids long. V was pared by 6 bases and J by 2 bases, with 4 bases of the junction left unmatched. Germline loops: CDR1 MNHEY, CDR2 SMNVEV (reference sequence). This CDR3 is CASRTGVATDTQYF. CDR3 bases: TGTGCCAGCAGGACAGGGGTGGCCACAGATACGCAGTATTTT.

CDR3 nucleotides: TGTGCCAGCTCCGGACAGGGATACGATCAGCCCCAGCATTTT. This translates into CASSGQGYDQPQHF. V and J are TRBV28 and TRBJ1-5, with 8 positions matching TRBD1. This CDR3 comprises 14 residues. Germline trimming cut 8 bases from V and 5 bases from J; bases unmatched to any gene: 8. Per germline, CDR1 MDHEN and CDR2 SYDVKM.

This clonotype has a handful of counts. The V call is TRBV4-1, the J call TRBJ2-7; TRBD1 might be the D (5 bases). Germline loops: CDR1 MGHRA, CDR2 YSYEKL. The CDR3 extends over 13 amino acids. The V and J ends lost 0 bases and 7 bases respectively, with 10 bases between them. The CDR3 region has the DNA TGCGCCAGCAGCCAAGATGGGGCTAGGGAGCAGTACTTC. Its translation is CASSQDGAREQYF.

This chain's CDR3 is CASSSPTILADSTDTQYF. Here the CDR3 DNA reads TGTGCCAGCAGTTCCCCAACCATACTAGCGGATTCCACAGATACGCAGTATTTT. The chain couples TRBV27 to TRBJ2-3; TRBD2 matches 8 bases. Per germline, CDR1 MNHEY and CDR2 SMNVEV (reference sequence). The CDR3 consists of 18 residues. V lost 4 bases to trimming and J lost 2 bases; unmatched junction nucleotides: 14.

Ten or more counts support this clonotype. This chain uses TRBV6-2 or TRBV6-3 with TRBJ1-5, with 10 bases lining up with TRBD1. There are 14 residues in the CDR3. Trimming took 4 bases from V and 7 from J; bases not matched to a gene: 4. Germline V gene lookup returns CDR1 MNHEY and CDR2 SVGEGT. CDR3 sequence: CASSLDRGYQPQHF. The CDR3 nucleotides read TGTGCCAGCAGTTTGGACAGGGGGTACCAGCCCCAGCATTTT.

The chain is built from TRBV7-4 and TRBJ2-2; possible D gene TRBD1, 6 bases. The CDR3 covers 12 residues. Germline V CDR1 and CDR2: SGHVT, SQSDAQ. Trimming shortened V by 6 bases and J by 11 bases, and 13 bases separated the two germline ends. The chain's CDR3 is CASSRDTQELFF. The CDR3 nucleotides read TGTGCCAGCAGTCGGGACACCCAAGAGCTGTTTTTT.

This clonotype was seen more than once but under ten times. V usage is TRBV7-9 and J usage is TRBJ2-2, with TRBD2 matching 12 bases. Germline assignment: CDR1 SEHNR and CDR2 FQNEAQ (reference sequence). This CDR3 contains 17 residues. J gave up 0 bases and V 5 bases, and 4 bases lay outside the gene matches. The CDR3 loop is CASSPTSGGANTGELFF. CDR3 in DNA: TGTGCCAGCAGCCCGACTAGCGGGGGAGCGAACACCGGGGAGCTGTTTTTT.

This clonotype was observed a few times. J is TRBJ2-7 and V is TRBV4-1; perhaps TRBD1 as D (6 bases). CDR1 and CDR2 (germline): MGHRA, YSYEKL. The CDR3 is 13 amino acids. V gave up 3 bases and J gave up 3 bases, with 9 bases separating them. The DNA for the CDR3 is TGCGCCAGCAGCCAGTCGGACAGCTACGAGCAGTACTTC. Amino acid sequence: CASSQSDSYEQYF.

The sample holds many counts of this clonotype. The chain uses TRBV12-3 or TRBV12-4 and TRBJ2-7, with D possibly matching TRBD2 (7 bases). CDR3 size: 16 residues. Between the trimmed V and J ends, which lost 7 bases and 3 bases, there was a span of 22 bases. CDR3 sequence (DNA): TGTGCCAGCACCTTGGGGGGGGCGGAATTCTTCTACGAGCAGTACGTC. Translation gives CASTLGGAEFFYEQYV.

The chain uses TRBV12-5 and TRBJ1-5; no reliable D call. The CDR3 is 14 residues long. CDR1 and CDR2 (germline): LGHNT, FRNRAP. Trimming cost V 1 base and J 5 bases, with 9 bases left between them. The CDR3 DNA follows: TGTGCTAGTGGTTTGGATCCCCTGTATCAGCCCCAGCATTTT. This encodes CASGLDPLYQPQHF. The complete variable domain, with remaining parts taken from reference TRBV12-5 and TRBJ1-5, reads DARVTQTPRHKVTEMGQEVTMRCQPILGHNTVFWYRQTMMQGLELLAYFRNRAPLDDSGMPKDRFSAEMPDATLATLKIQPSEPRDSAVYFCASGLDPLYQPQHFGDGTRLSIL.

This clonotype was detected only a few times. The chain uses TRBV6-6 and TRBJ2-2; D is unclear. Per the germline V gene, CDR1 is MNHNY and CDR2 is SVGAGI (reference sequence). This CDR3 spans 14 amino acids. Between the trimmed V and J ends, which lost 9 bases and 2 bases, there was a span of 13 bases. The CDR3 coding sequence is TGTGCCAGTACCGGGCCACGAAACACCGGGGAGCTGTTTTTT. Its protein product is CASTGPRNTGELFF.

V is TRBV19 and J is TRBJ1-3; 7 positions match TRBD1. Trimming took 3 bases from V and 0 from J; bases not matched to a gene: 5. CDR1 and CDR2 from the germline V gene are LNHDA and SQIVND (reference sequence). This CDR3 comprises 16 residues. For the CDR3, the DNA is TGTGCCAGTAGTATCTGGGACAGAATCTCTGGAAACACCATATATTTT. Protein product: CASSIWDRISGNTIYF. Looking up the rest from reference TRBV19 and TRBJ1-3 gives the full variable domain: DGGITQSPKYLFRKEGQNVTLSCEQNLNHDAMYWYRQDPGQGLRLIYYSQIVNDFQKGDIAEGYSVSREKKESFPLTVTSAQKNPTAFYLCASSIWDRISGNTIYFGEGSWLTVV.

As to this clonotype: Because it lacks the conserved phenylalanine or tryptophan at the end, this CDR3 is likely a read error. The CDR3 loop is CASSLAGVADTQYS. In DNA, the CDR3 is TGTGCCAGCAGTCTAGCGGGGGTCGCAGATACGCAGTATTCT. This chain links TRBV12-3 or TRBV12-4 with TRBJ2-3; 10 bases align to TRBD2. This CDR3 is built from 14 residues.